The clone carrying this TCR beta chain was counted ten times or more. Under the authors' procedure: Amplification of reference gene primers provided the estimated nucleated cell counts. Here immunoSEQ multiplex PCR was the method, and the copy in TCRdb shows in-frame clones only, minus some. The V and J calls and clone size are taken from that table; D and trimming were inferred from the DNA. The sample shows tens of thousands of clones, 75% to 90% of them seen only once. This record comes from a study of blood T cell repertoires in COVID-19. Overall study context: Researchers got acute and convalescent COVID-19 samples from the United States, Italy and Spain. Sources were T cells, B-cell-depleted T cells, or PBMCs; the material itself was cDNA or gDNA.

The clonotype originates from a woman in her 70s with acute or convalescent COVID-19. Material: peripheral blood.

The CDR3, as DNA: TGCAGCGTTGGGGGACTAGCAGGCACCGGGGAGCTGTTTTTT. This codes for CSVGGLAGTGELFF. J is TRBJ2-2 and V is TRBV29-1; the match to TRBD2 covers 9 bases. This CDR3 has 14 amino acids. Germline-derived CDR1 and CDR2 are SQVTM and ANQGSEA. V dropped 4 bases and J dropped 4; count of bases not matched to a gene: 4.